The rows below give T cell receptor beta chains drawn from one sample of a study of blood T cell repertoires in COVID-19. Clones were read by immunoSEQ multiplex PCR, and TCRdb kept only the in-frame ones, dropping some. The sample consists of around 130,000 clones, approximately 81% of them appearing once. Input material: peripheral blood. The receptors were sampled from a man aged 55 to 70 with acute or convalescent COVID-19. The CDR3 runs from the conserved cysteine through the conserved F or W. The D gene is left open where the match is weak. Only some rows state a clone size, as once, few, many or a class for expanded clones.

clone_size j_call d_call v_call cdr3_aa cdr3_nt
NA TRBJ1-2 TRBD1 TRBV19 CASKRGQADAGGYTF TGTGCCAGTAAGAGGGGACAGGCCGACGCGGGGGGCTACACCTTC
NA TRBJ2-3 NA TRBV18 CASSPARADTQYF TGTGCCAGCTCACCAGCCAGGGCGGATACGCAGTATTTT
NA TRBJ2-3 NA TRBV18 CASSPTGLSTDTQYF TGTGCCAGCTCACCGACGGGACTTAGCACAGATACGCAGTATTTT
NA TRBJ2-7 NA TRBV6-5 CASSLGSQVYEQYF TGTGCCAGCAGTTTAGGGAGTCAAGTCTACGAGCAGTACTTC
NA TRBJ2-2 NA TRBV5-4 CASSLDAGSGELFF TGTGCCAGCAGCTTGGATGCGGGGTCCGGGGAGCTGTTTTTT
NA TRBJ2-7 NA TRBV2 CASSDPRAHQTYEQYF TGTGCCAGCAGCGACCCGAGGGCTCATCAAACCTACGAGCAGTACTTC
NA TRBJ2-1 NA TRBV5-4 CASSLDGLGEQFF TGTGCCAGCAGCTTGGATGGACTCGGTGAGCAGTTCTTC
once TRBJ1-4 TRBD1 TRBV28 CASSLTGQGYEKLFF TGTGCCAGCAGCCTTACGGGACAGGGGTATGAAAAACTGTTTTTT
NA TRBJ2-6 NA TRBV7-9 CASSLRGVGGNVLTF TGTGCCAGCAGCCTCAGGGGGGTAGGAGGCAACGTCCTGACTTTC
NA TRBJ2-5 TRBD2 TRBV27 CASRKSGSFETQYF TGTGCCAGCAGGAAGAGCGGGAGCTTCGAGACCCAGTACTTC
NA TRBJ2-5 NA TRBV5-4 CASSLDSQETQYF TGTGCCAGCAGCTTAGACAGCCAAGAGACCCAGTACTTC
NA TRBJ2-5 NA TRBV29-1 CSVAGQQETQYF TGCAGCGTGGCGGGACAGCAAGAGACCCAGTACTTC
NA TRBJ2-1 NA TRBV19 CASSPHRNGDDNEQFF TGTGCCAGTAGTCCTCACCGCAACGGGGATGACAATGAGCAGTTCTTC
NA TRBJ1-1 NA TRBV28 CASSLRGLREAFF TGTGCCAGCAGTCTCAGGGGTCTAAGGGAAGCTTTCTTT
NA TRBJ1-2 TRBD1 TRBV15 CATSRDRGTGYGYTF TGTGCCACCAGCAGAGATCGTGGGACAGGCTATGGCTACACCTTC
NA TRBJ1-1 NA TRBV28 CASSFTGLNTEAFF TGTGCCAGCAGTTTCACAGGGCTGAACACTGAAGCTTTCTTT
NA TRBJ2-1 NA TRBV5-1 CASSLDRAGDEQFF TGCGCCAGCAGCTTGGACAGGGCCGGGGATGAGCAGTTCTTC
NA TRBJ2-3 NA TRBV28 CASTQLVPRGAVRDTQYF TGTGCCAGCACCCAACTCGTCCCCAGGGGCGCGGTCCGGGATACGCAGTATTTT
NA TRBJ2-1 NA TRBV28 CASLGGKFYNEQFF TGTGCCTCCTTGGGGGGAAAGTTCTACAATGAGCAGTTCTTC
NA TRBJ1-4 TRBD1 TRBV25-1 CASSEGQGRIEKLFF TGTGCCAGCAGTGAGGGACAGGGGCGGATTGAAAAACTGTTTTTT
NA TRBJ2-1 TRBD2 TRBV19 CASSRMTSGPHNEQFF TGTGCCAGTAGCCGAATGACTAGCGGGCCTCACAATGAGCAGTTCTTC
few TRBJ2-3 TRBD2 TRBV11-1 CASSFWGGVEDTQYF TGTGCCAGCAGCTTTTGGGGGGGGGTCGAAGATACGCAGTATTTT
NA TRBJ2-6 TRBD1 TRBV28 CASSFRGQGYSGANVLTF TGTGCCAGCAGTTTCCGCGGACAGGGATACTCTGGGGCCAACGTCCTGACTTTC
NA TRBJ2-1 TRBD1 TRBV15 CATSGTPGQGVNEQFF TGTGCCACCAGCGGGACGCCCGGGCAGGGGGTCAATGAGCAGTTCTTC
NA TRBJ2-7 TRBD1 TRBV28 CASSSPGTVTEQYF TGTGCCAGCAGCTCCCCCGGGACAGTCACCGAGCAGTACTTC
NA TRBJ1-5 NA TRBV6-2/TRBV6-3 CASSLAGGNQPQHF TGTGCCAGCAGTTTGGCAGGGGGCAATCAGCCCCAGCATTTT
NA TRBJ2-2 TRBD2 TRBV7-8 CASSSVVGGPVGELFF TGTGCCAGCAGCTCGGTGGTGGGAGGGCCGGTCGGGGAGCTGTTTTTT
NA TRBJ2-3 TRBD2 TRBV7-2 CASSLVGLARDGSDTQYF TGTGCCAGCAGCTTAGTAGGACTAGCGCGAGATGGTTCAGATACGCAGTATTTT
once TRBJ1-4 TRBD1 TRBV5-1 CASSFRTGDEKLFF TGCGCCAGCAGCTTCAGGACAGGGGACGAAAAACTGTTTTTT
NA TRBJ1-3 TRBD1 TRBV4-2 CASSPLGTGAKGNTIYF TGTGCCAGCAGCCCTCTCGGGACAGGAGCGAAAGGAAACACCATATATTTT
NA TRBJ2-1 NA TRBV10-3 CAISDPGRSSYNEQFF TGTGCCATCAGTGACCCTGGGAGGAGCTCCTACAATGAGCAGTTCTTC
NA TRBJ2-2 NA TRBV9 CASSLDRNTGELFF TGTGCCAGCAGCCTGGACAGAAACACCGGGGAGCTGTTTTTT
once TRBJ2-7 TRBD1 TRBV28 CASSLLQGASYEQYF TGTGCCAGCAGTTTGTTACAGGGGGCCTCCTACGAGCAGTACTTC
NA TRBJ2-6 TRBD2 TRBV27 CASTDGLAGTVGSGANVLTF TGTGCCAGCACCGATGGACTAGCGGGAACCGTTGGCTCTGGGGCCAACGTCCTGACTTTC
NA TRBJ2-5 NA TRBV6-5 CASTLRGRETQYF TGTGCCAGCACCCTTCGGGGGAGAGAGACCCAGTACTTC
NA TRBJ2-2 NA TRBV5-1 CASSLGWGQETGELFF TGCGCCAGCAGCTTGGGTTGGGGCCAGGAGACCGGGGAGCTGTTTTTT
NA TRBJ2-2 NA TRBV12-3/TRBV12-4 CASSFGGLGELFF TGTGCCAGCAGTTTCGGGGGTCTCGGGGAGCTGTTTTTT
NA TRBJ1-2 TRBD1 TRBV4-3 CASSHTGQGFTNYGYTF TGCGCCAGCAGCCATACGGGACAGGGGTTTACTAACTATGGCTACACCTTC
NA TRBJ2-7 NA TRBV10-1 CASSDPGYEQYF TGCGCCAGCAGTGATCCGGGGTACGAGCAGTACTTC
NA TRBJ2-7 TRBD1 TRBV15 CATSRDRDRPHEQYF TGTGCCACCAGCAGAGATAGGGACAGGCCCCACGAGCAGTACTTC